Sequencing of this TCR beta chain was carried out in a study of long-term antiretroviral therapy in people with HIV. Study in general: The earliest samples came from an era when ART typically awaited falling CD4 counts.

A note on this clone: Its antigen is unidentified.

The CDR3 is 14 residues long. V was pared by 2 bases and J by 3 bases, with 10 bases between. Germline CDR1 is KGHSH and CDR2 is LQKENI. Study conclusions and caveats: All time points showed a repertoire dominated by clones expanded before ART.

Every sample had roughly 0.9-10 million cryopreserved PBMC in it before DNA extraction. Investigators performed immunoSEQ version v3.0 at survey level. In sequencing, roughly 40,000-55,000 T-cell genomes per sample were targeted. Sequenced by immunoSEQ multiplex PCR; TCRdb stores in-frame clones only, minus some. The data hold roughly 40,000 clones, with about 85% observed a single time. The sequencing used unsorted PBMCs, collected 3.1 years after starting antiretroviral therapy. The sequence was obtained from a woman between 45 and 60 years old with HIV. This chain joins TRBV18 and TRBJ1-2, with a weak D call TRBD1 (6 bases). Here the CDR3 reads CASSPAQGDYGYTF. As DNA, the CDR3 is TGTGCCAGCTCACCAGCACAGGGCGACTATGGCTACACCTTC.